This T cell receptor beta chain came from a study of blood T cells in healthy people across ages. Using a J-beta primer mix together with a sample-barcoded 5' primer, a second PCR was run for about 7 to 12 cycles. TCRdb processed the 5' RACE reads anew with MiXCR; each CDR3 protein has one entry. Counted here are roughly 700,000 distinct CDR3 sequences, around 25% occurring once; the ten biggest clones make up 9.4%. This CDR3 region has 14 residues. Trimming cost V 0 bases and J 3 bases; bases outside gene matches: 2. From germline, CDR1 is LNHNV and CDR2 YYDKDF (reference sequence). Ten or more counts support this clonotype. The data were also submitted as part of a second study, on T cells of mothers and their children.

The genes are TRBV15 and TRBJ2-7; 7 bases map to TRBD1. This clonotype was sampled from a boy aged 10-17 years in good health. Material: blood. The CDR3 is CATSRDRGSYEQYF. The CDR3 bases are TGTGCCACCAGCAGAGACAGGGGGAGCTACGAGCAGTACTTC.